Included here is one T cell receptor beta chain sequence, with context. This entry comes from a study of radiation and T cells in renal cell carcinoma. Profiling relied on immunoSEQ multiplex PCR, and the TCRdb table lists in-frame clones only, not all of them. The sample lists just under 150,000 clones, about 86% seen once, with 17% in the top ten. Time point denoted: blood 4 weeks post-SBRT, at nephrectomy. Treatment denoted: 15 Gy SBRT to primary tumor, nephrectomy 4 weeks later. The clonotype comes from a woman in her fifties or sixties with renal cell carcinoma. The sample consisted of blood, taken from a patient whose treatment included radiotherapy and nephrectomy.

CDR3 amino acids: CAIKDRIYGYTF. CDR3 sequence (DNA): TGTGCCATCAAGGACAGGATTTATGGCTACACCTTC. The J gene is TRBJ1-2, the V gene TRBV10-3, with TRBD1 matching 7 bases. This CDR3 is 12 amino acids long. J was trimmed by 5 bases and V by 7 bases; bases with no gene match: 4. CDR1 is ENHRY and CDR2 is SYGVKD in the germline V gene.